This T cell receptor beta chain was sequenced in a study of neurological immune-mediated disorders. This clonotype was picked up many times. Its antigen is as yet unknown. Study outcomes and limitations: The most TCR clonal expansion was seen in HTLV-1-associated myelopathy, and the least was seen in multiple sclerosis, which fell below healthy controls. No sharing of CDR3 amino acid sequences was observed among expanded clones across subjects, suggesting private repertoires in all groups.

V lost 0 bases, J lost 2 bases, and 1 base stayed unmatched. The length of the CDR3 is 17 residues. CDR1 and CDR2 from the germline V gene are ENHRY and SYGVKD. Synthesis of cDNA was accomplished via 5'RACE employing 10-nucleotide random UMIs. TCRdb fed the 5' RACE reads into MiXCR, producing one record per CDR3 protein. The sample holds nearly 60,000 distinct CDR3 sequences, approximately 3.1% seen once. The sample taken for sequencing was PBMCs. The TCR was taken from a woman aged 55 to 70 with multiple sclerosis. This chain links TRBV10-3 with TRBJ2-3, with 14 bases lining up with TRBD2. Here the CDR3 DNA reads TGTGCCATCAGTGAGTCGACTAGCGGGAGGGTCACAGATACGCAGTATTTT. Its protein product is CAISESTSGRVTDTQYF.